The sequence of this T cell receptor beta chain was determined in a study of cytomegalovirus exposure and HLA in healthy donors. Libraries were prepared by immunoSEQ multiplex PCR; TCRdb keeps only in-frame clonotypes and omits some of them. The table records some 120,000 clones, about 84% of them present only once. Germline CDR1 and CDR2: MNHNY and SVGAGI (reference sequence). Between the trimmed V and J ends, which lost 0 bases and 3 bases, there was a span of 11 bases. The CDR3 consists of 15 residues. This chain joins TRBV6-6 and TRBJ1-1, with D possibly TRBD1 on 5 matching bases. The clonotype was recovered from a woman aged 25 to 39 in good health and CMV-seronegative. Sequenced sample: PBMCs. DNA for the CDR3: TGTGCCAGCAGTTACTCCGCGTTCAGGGACACTGAAGCTTTCTTT. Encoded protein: CASSYSAFRDTEAFF.